Presented here are 29 T cell receptor beta chains from one specimen sequenced in a study of T cells in Graves' hyperthyroidism and ophthalmopathy. RNA transcripts yielded amplified TCR beta CDR3 regions. RT-PCR in the first round (using the HTBI primer set) targeted the TCR CDR3. MiXCR, applied by TCRdb to the multiplex PCR reads, yields one record per CDR3 protein. The sample has about 690,000 distinct CDR3 sequences, approximately 15% seen once. The sequencing input was blood. These receptors originate from a man aged 50-60 years with Graves' hyperthyroidism.

In this sample, this clonotype turned up many times. This chain links TRBV29-1 with TRBJ2-3; the D gene could be TRBD1 or TRBD2 (5 bases each). Germline V gene sequence: CDR1 SQVTM, CDR2 ANQGSEA. V was pared by 4 bases and J by 6 bases, with 14 bases between. The CDR3 contains 13 residues. Here the CDR3 reads CSVARGPGDTQYF. CDR3 in DNA: TGCAGCGTTGCTAGGGGCCCGGGGGATACGCAGTATTTT.

This clonotype showed up just a few times. The chain recombines TRBV7-2 with TRBJ1-5; 9 bases are a match to TRBD1. The CDR3 extends over 13 amino acids. CDR1 SGHTA and CDR2 FQGNSA come from the germline V gene. V shed 5 bases and J 6 bases; nucleotides not matched to a gene: 2. In DNA, the CDR3 is TGTGCCAGCAGCGACAGGGGGTTTCAGCCCCAGCATTTT. Translating gives CASSDRGFQPQHF.

This clonotype was recorded at least ten times. This chain uses TRBV3-1 with TRBJ2-7, with 10 bases identical to TRBD1. This CDR3 is 14 amino acids long. The V gene end was trimmed by 0 bases and the J gene end by 6 bases; junction bases not matched to a gene: 2. Germline CDR1 reads LGHDT; CDR2 reads YNNKEL (reference sequence). The chain's CDR3 is CASSQERTGGEQYF. The CDR3 DNA is TGTGCCAGCAGCCAAGAACGGACAGGGGGCGAGCAGTACTTC.

This clonotype was seen ten or more times. V is TRBV9 and J is TRBJ1-3; D gene uncertain. Germline V gene lookup returns CDR1 SGDLS and CDR2 YYNGEE. CDR3 length: 14 residues. V shed 3 bases and J shed 4 bases, with 11 bases lying between them. The CDR3: CASSGSGAGNTIYF. In DNA form, the CDR3 reads TGTGCCAGCAGCGGCTCGGGAGCAGGAAACACCATATATTTT.

There are many counts of this clonotype. The chain recombines TRBV12-3 or TRBV12-4 with TRBJ1-5; TRBD1 matches 7 bases. With V trimmed by 3 bases and J by 9 bases, 11 bases remained unmatched. The CDR3 extends over 15 amino acids. CDR3 sequence reads: CASSFEGGLHSPQHF. The CDR3 nucleotides read TGTGCCAGCAGTTTTGAAGGGGGCCTCCATTCGCCCCAGCATTTT.

This chain uses TRBV28 with TRBJ1-5; a weak D match, TRBD1 (5 bases). Trimming removed 5 bases from V and 4 bases from J, with 15 bases in between. This CDR3 has 15 residues. In germline, CDR1 is MDHEN, CDR2 SYDVKM. CDR3 residues: CASSVPAGANQPQHF. The CDR3 nucleotides read TGTGCCAGCAGTGTACCAGCTGGGGCTAATCAGCCCCAGCATTTT.

This clonotype was observed at least ten times. V is TRBV2 and J is TRBJ1-2, with D maybe TRBD1 (6 bases). V was trimmed by 6 bases and J by 2 bases, leaving 19 bases between them. The CDR3 totals 16 residues. Germline assignment: CDR1 SNHLY and CDR2 FYNNEI. Written as DNA, the CDR3 is TGTGCCAGCAGGGGAAGGACAGCAGCGTTAAACTATGGCTACACCTTC. Protein sequence: CASRGRTAALNYGYTF.

This clonotype was recorded a few times. This chain uses TRBV10-3 with TRBJ1-1; D gene unclear. V dropped 0 bases and J dropped 6 bases, with 11 bases sitting between them. This CDR3 region has 14 residues. Germline assignment: CDR1 ENHRY and CDR2 SYGVKD. The CDR3 sequence is CAISESREKAEAFF. The DNA of the CDR3 is TGTGCCATCAGTGAGTCGCGGGAGAAAGCTGAAGCTTTCTTT.

This clonotype was counted ten times or more. The genes are TRBV2 and TRBJ2-3; D unclear. This CDR3 has 12 amino acids. With 5 bases removed from V and 8 bases from J, the gap between germline ends came to 11 bases. Per the germline V gene, CDR1 is SNHLY and CDR2 is FYNNEI. This CDR3 reads CASSSAPRTQYF. The CDR3 DNA follows: TGTGCCAGCAGTTCCGCACCCCGTACGCAGTATTTT.

Points on this clonotype: A much larger clone is a single base away; this may be a read error. The V gene is TRBV29-1, the J gene TRBJ2-2; 8 bases are a match to TRBD1. CDR3 size: 14 residues. Germline loops: CDR1 SQVTM, CDR2 ANQGSEA. The junction had 4 bases not matched to a gene; V was cut back by 3 bases and J by 4 bases. In DNA, the CDR3 is TGCAGCGTTGACAGGGGGCCGAGCACCGGGGAGCTGTTTTTT. This encodes CSVDRGPSTGELFF.

This clonotype was counted many times. The rearrangement uses TRBV28 and TRBJ1-1; no clear D. The CDR3 length is 11 residues. Germline CDR1 reads MDHEN; CDR2 reads SYDVKM. Trimming pared 6 bases from V and 11 bases from J, leaving 13 bases between. This CDR3 is CASSTPRRAFF. The CDR3 nucleotides are TGTGCCAGCAGCACCCCGAGAAGGGCTTTCTTT.

V usage is TRBV14 and J usage is TRBJ2-1; 7 bases are a match to TRBD2. J was trimmed by 3 bases and V by 1 base; bases with no gene match: 3. CDR3 size: 15 residues. The germline V gene has CDR1 SGHDN and CDR2 FVKESK. Written as DNA, the CDR3 is TGTGCCAGCAGCCAAGCCGGGAGGTTCTACAATGAGCAGTTCTTC. Amino acid sequence: CASSQAGRFYNEQFF.

This clonotype was observed at least ten times. This rearrangement joins TRBV30 to TRBJ2-2; either TRBD1 or TRBD2 may fit D (6 bases each). There are 15 residues in the CDR3. Germline V gene data show CDR1 as GTSNPN and CDR2 as SVGIG (reference sequence). V lost 3 bases and J lost 6, with 17 bases in between. The CDR3 region has the DNA TGTGCCTGGAGCGGCAGCAGGGGCGGGGCCGGGGAGCTGTTTTTT. Its protein is CAWSGSRGGAGELFF.

The sample holds many counts of this clonotype. The chain recombines TRBV2 with TRBJ1-1; D call uncertain. The germline V gene has CDR1 SNHLY and CDR2 FYNNEI. The CDR3 covers 14 residues. V was pared by 3 bases and J by 0 bases, with 8 bases between. The CDR3 spells CASSDNALNTEAFF. DNA for the CDR3: TGTGCCAGCAGTGATAACGCACTGAACACTGAAGCTTTCTTT.

This clonotype was seen many times. The chain couples TRBV12-3 or TRBV12-4 to TRBJ1-1; maybe TRBD1 (6 bases). This CDR3 spans 14 amino acids. Trimming cost V 5 bases and J 0 bases, with 10 bases left between them. The CDR3 DNA is TGTGCCAGCAGTCAACAGGGAGTGAACACTGAAGCTTTCTTT. It encodes CASSQQGVNTEAFF.

CDR3: CASSFGGTGREQYF. CDR3 nucleotides: TGTGCCAGCAGCTTTGGAGGTACCGGCCGCGAGCAGTACTTC. The chain combines TRBV7-2 with TRBJ2-7, with D possibly TRBD2 on 5 matching bases. The germline V and J ends were trimmed by 3 bases and 6 bases, with 15 bases remaining between them. The CDR3 is 14 residues long. CDR1 is SGHTA, CDR2 FQGNSA, per germline.

This clonotype was seen a handful of times. It may be a read error: a sequence one base away is much more abundant. The V call is TRBV28, the J call TRBJ1-1, with D uncertain. From germline, CDR1 is MDHEN and CDR2 SYDVKM. This CDR3 has 13 residues. The CDR3 protein is CASVLWANTEVFF. CDR3 DNA sequence: TGTGCCAGCGTTTTGTGGGCCAACACTGAAGTTTTCTTT.

The chain has TRBV12-5 and TRBJ2-3; TRBD1 agrees at 9 bases. The V and J ends lost 4 bases and 5 bases, in that order; junction bases with no gene match: 7. The CDR3 spans 15 residues. In germline, CDR1 is LGHNT, CDR2 FRNRAP. CDR3 nucleotide sequence: TGTGCTAGTGGTTGGAACAGGGGGCGCATAGATACGCAGTATTTT. Translation: CASGWNRGRIDTQYF.

This clonotype was detected many times. The V gene is TRBV12-3 or TRBV12-4, the J gene TRBJ1-2; D might be TRBD1 (5 bases). V shed 5 bases and J shed 3 bases, with 22 bases lying between them. The CDR3 length is 17 residues. This CDR3 is CASSHSYSPTAHYGYTF. For the CDR3, the DNA is TGTGCCAGCAGTCACTCCTACAGCCCGACAGCACACTATGGCTACACCTTC.

Ten or more counts support this clonotype. This sequence joins TRBV9 and TRBJ2-7; the D is unclear. Deletions cut 3 bases from V and 3 bases from J, with 16 bases between. This CDR3 comprises 15 residues. Germline CDR1 SGDLS, CDR2 YYNGEE. CDR3 sequence: CASSGGGQSNYEQYF. The CDR3 DNA reads TGTGCCAGCAGCGGAGGCGGTCAATCCAACTACGAGCAGTACTTC. Complete variable domain (other parts from reference TRBV9 and TRBJ2-7): DSGVTQTPKHLITATGQRVTLRCSPRSGDLSVYWYQQSLDQGLQFLIQYYNGEERAKGNILERFSAQQFPDLHSELNLSSLELGDSALYFCASSGGGQSNYEQYFGPGTRLTVT.

The CDR3 sequence: CSAIFRSINTEAFF. The CDR3 DNA reads TGCAGTGCTATTTTTCGGAGTATTAACACTGAAGCTTTCTTT. This chain connects TRBV20-1 to TRBJ1-1, with D unclear. Germline-derived CDR1 and CDR2 are DFQATT and SNEGSKA (reference sequence). CDR3 length: 14 residues. Trimming cost V 4 bases and J 2 bases, with 14 bases left between them.

This clonotype was seen at least ten times. This chain joins TRBV11-3 and TRBJ2-3; the D is unclear. Germline-derived CDR1 and CDR2 are SGHNT and YENEEA. The CDR3 is 14 residues long. V was clipped by 2 bases and J by 5 bases, with 11 bases between them. CDR3 sequence: CASSLSMAVDTQYF. DNA of the CDR3: TGTGCCAGCAGCTTAAGCATGGCAGTAGATACGCAGTATTTT.

This clonotype was recorded many times. The gene calls are TRBV29-1 and TRBJ1-1; D is undetermined. Germline V CDR1 and CDR2: SQVTM, ANQGSEA. Trimming pared 3 bases from V and 0 bases from J, leaving 8 bases between. This CDR3 has 13 residues. The CDR3 region is CSVDPAMNTEAFF. CDR3 nucleotide sequence: TGCAGCGTTGACCCCGCGATGAACACTGAAGCTTTCTTT. Based on the CDR3 plus reference TRBV29-1 and TRBJ1-1, the full variable domain is SAVISQKPSRDICQRGTSLTIQCQVDSQVTMMFWYRQQPGQSLTLIATANQGSEATYESGFVIDKFPISRPNLTFSTLTVSNMSPEDSSIYLCSVDPAMNTEAFFGQGTRLTVV.

This clonotype was seen repeatedly, ten times or more. V is TRBV20-1 and J is TRBJ2-7; the D is unclear. Germline CDR1 is DFQATT and CDR2 is SNEGSKA (reference sequence). V lost 3 bases and J lost 2, with 8 bases in between. There are 12 residues in the CDR3. DNA of the CDR3: TGCAGTGCTAGGGTCCAGACCTACGAGCAGTACTTC. Translating gives CSARVQTYEQYF.

J is TRBJ1-2 and V is TRBV30; D is unresolved. The CDR3 length is 13 residues. Germline V gene data show CDR1 as GTSNPN and CDR2 as SVGIG (reference sequence). V was pared by 4 bases and J by 4 bases, with 13 bases between. The CDR3 here is CAWMGALAYGYTF. DNA for the CDR3: TGTGCCTGGATGGGCGCGTTGGCCTATGGCTACACCTTC.

The sample holds a few counts of this clonotype. This chain uses TRBV7-2 with TRBJ1-1; D call uncertain. Germline V gene lookup returns CDR1 SGHTA and CDR2 FQGNSA. This CDR3 has 12 residues. Trimming took 6 bases from V and 4 from J, leaving 9 bases between them. CDR3 DNA: TGTGCCAGCAGACTTATGGGCACTGAAGCTTTCTTT. It is translated as CASRLMGTEAFF.

The J gene is TRBJ1-5, the V gene TRBV20-1, with a possible D match to TRBD1 (5 bases). The CDR3 is 11 amino acids. The germline gives CDR1 DFQATT, CDR2 SNEGSKA (reference sequence). Trimming took 5 bases from V and 4 from J, leaving 6 bases between them. The CDR3 reads CSAWGNQPQHF. CDR3 DNA: TGCAGTGCTTGGGGGAATCAGCCCCAGCATTTT.

Concerning this clonotype itself: A read error may be the cause here, since a much bigger clone is one base away. V usage is TRBV6-1 and J usage is TRBJ2-1; 10 nucleotides match TRBD2. The CDR3 is 15 amino acids. In germline, CDR1 is MNHNS, CDR2 SASEGT. For the CDR3, the DNA is TGTGCCAGCAGTGAACTAGCGGGGGCCTACAATGGGCAGTTCTTC. Its translation is CASSELAGAYNGQFF.

This clonotype came up a few times. The genes are TRBV11-2 and TRBJ1-1, with D uncertain. The ends were cut back, 1 base at V and 1 base at J, with 28 bases in the middle. CDR1 is SGHAT, CDR2 FQNNGV, per germline. CDR3 length: 21 amino acids. CDR3 DNA sequence: TGTGCCAGCAGCTTAGGATACAGTAGATTCGGGCTGGGAGAGGGGAACACTGAAGCTTTCTTT. Its protein is CASSLGYSRFGLGEGNTEAFF.